These T cell receptor beta chains were read from a single sample in a study of early T cells in non-severe SARS-CoV-2 infection. TCRdb re-called the 5' RACE reads through MiXCR, storing one row per CDR3 protein. The table lists 85,000 to 100,000 distinct CDR3 sequences, under 15% of them singletons, with over 2% in the top ten. The sequenced sample consisted of whole blood. Receptor source: an adult who was a healthcare worker with PCR-confirmed SARS-CoV-2 infection or an uninfected control (not recorded which). Each CDR3 is given with its conserved first and last residue. A D gene is named only where the DNA matches it firmly. Only some rows state a clone size, as once, few, many or a class for expanded clones.

d_gene	v_gene	abundance	j_gene	CDR3nt	CDR3aa
-	TRBV6-2/TRBV6-3	-	TRBJ2-2	TGTGCCAGCAAAGGAGGGGGGGCGCCCGGGGAGCTGTTTTTT	CASKGGGAPGELFF
-	TRBV28	-	TRBJ2-2	TGTGCCAGCGTTCCCACCACCGGGGAGCTGTTTTTT	CASVPTTGELFF
TRBD1	TRBV20-1	-	TRBJ2-5	TGCAGTTCCGGGACAGGGACAACACAAGAGACCCAGTACTTC	CSSGTGTTQETQYF
-	TRBV12-5	many	TRBJ2-3	TGTGCTAGTGGTTTGGGGACGCCTAACACAGATACGCAGTATTTT	CASGLGTPNTDTQYF
-	TRBV20-1	many	TRBJ1-6	TGCAGTGCTAGTGACAGCTCCTTTTCCTTTCAACTCCTCCACTTT	CSASDSSFSFQLLHF
-	TRBV29-1	-	TRBJ2-3	TGCAGCGCCCTGCACGGCACAGATACGCAGTATTTT	CSALHGTDTQYF
-	TRBV28	-	TRBJ2-6	TGTGCCGCCAGGGAAGGGGGGGCCAACGTCCTGACTTTC	CAAREGGANVLTF
-	TRBV5-4	-	TRBJ2-5	TGTGCCAGCAGCAGCGGACGGGAGACCCAGTACTTC	CASSSGRETQYF
-	TRBV6-5	few	TRBJ1-5	TGTGCCAGCATTCATACATGGCAGCCCCAGCATTTT	CASIHTWQPQHF
-	TRBV4-1	-	TRBJ1-4	TGCGCCAGCAGCCAAGAATTGAGTGAAAAACTGTTTTTT	CASSQELSEKLFF
-	TRBV12-3/TRBV12-4	few	TRBJ1-5	TGTGCCAGCAGTTTAGATCAACAGGGCCATAGCAATCAGCCCCAGCATTTT	CASSLDQQGHSNQPQHF
-	TRBV11-2	many	TRBJ2-1	TGTGCCAGCAGCTTAACGTACAATGAGCAGTTCTTC	CASSLTYNEQFF
-	TRBV7-6	-	TRBJ1-2	TGTGCCAGCAGCTTACGGGCAGGGCCGCTGCCTGACCATGGCTACACCTTC	CASSLRAGPLPDHGYTF
-	TRBV7-8	many	TRBJ2-7	TGTGCCAGCAGCTTAGCAGGGAGTACCTACGAGCAGTACTTC	CASSLAGSTYEQYF
-	TRBV19	many	TRBJ2-1	TGTGCCAGTAGTATCGTGGGACGGCGAAACAATGAGCAGTTCTTC	CASSIVGRRNNEQFF
-	TRBV20-1	many	TRBJ1-1	TGCAGTGCAAGGACAGAGAACACTGAAGCTTTCTTT	CSARTENTEAFF
-	TRBV12-3/TRBV12-4	-	TRBJ1-3	TGTGCCAGCAGTTTCCGCCTACTCGACGACACCATATATTTT	CASSFRLLDDTIYF
-	TRBV27	-	TRBJ2-2	TGTGCCAGCAGTCCACAGGGAAGGCACACCGGGGAGCTGTTTTTT	CASSPQGRHTGELFF
-	TRBV7-6	few	TRBJ2-2	TGTGCCAGCAGCTTAGACCATCTAAGGACCGGGGAGCTGTTTTTT	CASSLDHLRTGELFF
-	TRBV6-6	many	TRBJ1-1	TGTGCCAGCATTAGGGGAACGGTGAACACTGAAGCTTTCTTT	CASIRGTVNTEAFF
-	TRBV29-1	few	TRBJ2-1	TGCAGCGTTGAAGTGGGGGGCGGCCTAAGCTCCTACAATGAGCAGTTCTTC	CSVEVGGGLSSYNEQFF
-	TRBV18	few	TRBJ1-5	TGTGCCAGCTCACCAACCCCCGCCAGCCTGAGAGGTAGGAATCAGCCCCAGCATTTT	CASSPTPASLRGRNQPQHF
-	TRBV6-5	-	TRBJ2-4	TGTGCCAGCAGTCCTCGACGGACTCTAGCCAAAAACATTCAGTACTTC	CASSPRRTLAKNIQYF
-	TRBV29-1	-	TRBJ2-3	TGCAGCGTTGAGGGGGGAGATACGCAGTATTTT	CSVEGGDTQYF
-	TRBV7-7	many	TRBJ2-2	TGTGCCAGCAGCTCCGGGTCCCGGAGTGGGGAGCTGTTTTTT	CASSSGSRSGELFF
TRBD1	TRBV11-2	few	TRBJ1-1	TGTGCCAGCAGCTTGTCGACCACAGGGGGCGAAGCTTTCTTT	CASSLSTTGGEAFF
-	TRBV2	few	TRBJ1-2	TGTGCCAGCACCCCGAGACAGTCGACTAACTATGGCTACACCTTC	CASTPRQSTNYGYTF
-	TRBV19	-	TRBJ1-2	TGTGCCAGTAGTCCCGCTCGGTGGGGCCCGTATGGCTACACCTTC	CASSPARWGPYGYTF
TRBD2	TRBV5-1	many	TRBJ2-1	TGCGCCAGCGGATCGGGACTAGCGGGGCTCAATGAGCAGTTCTTC	CASGSGLAGLNEQFF
TRBD2	TRBV7-9	few	TRBJ2-1	TGTGCCAGCAGCCGCACTAGCGGGGGGGCCAATGAGCAGTTCTTC	CASSRTSGGANEQFF
-	TRBV6-5	many	TRBJ1-1	TGTGCCAGCATATCTCAATCTCCAGAGGGGTACACTGAAGCTTTCTTT	CASISQSPEGYTEAFF
TRBD1	TRBV11-2	-	TRBJ2-5	TGTGCCAGCAGCTTCGTCTCTCCGGGACAGGGAGAGGAGACCCAGTACTTC	CASSFVSPGQGEETQYF
TRBD1	TRBV7-2	few	TRBJ1-5	TGTGCCAGCAGCTCCGGACAGGGAGATCAGCCCCAGCATTTT	CASSSGQGDQPQHF
-	TRBV20-1	many	TRBJ1-5	TGCAGTGGGACTACAGGGAGCCAGCCCCAGCATTTT	CSGTTGSQPQHF
-	TRBV29-1	-	TRBJ2-3	TGCAGCTCCGGACCGAGCCCAGATACGCAGTATTTT	CSSGPSPDTQYF
-	TRBV24-1	-	TRBJ2-3	TGTGCCACCAGTGATACGGCCACAGATACGCAGTATTTT	CATSDTATDTQYF
-	TRBV7-9	few	TRBJ1-1	TGTGCCAGCAGCTCCCCCCCCCTGAACACTGAAGCTTTCTTT	CASSSPPLNTEAFF
-	TRBV29-1	many	TRBJ1-4	TGCAGCGTTGAAGTGGGCTCTAATGAAAAACTGTTTTTT	CSVEVGSNEKLFF
-	TRBV20-1	few	TRBJ2-7	TGCAGTGCTAGGTCGCCCCCCTACGAGCAGTACTTC	CSARSPPYEQYF
TRBD1	TRBV29-1	-	TRBJ1-1	TGCAGCGTAAAGGGACAGCGTGCCTTTAACTTGAACACTGAAGCTTTCTTT	CSVKGQRAFNLNTEAFF
-	TRBV6-4	-	TRBJ1-1	TGTGCCAGCAGTCAACAGGAGAACACTGAAGCTTTCTTT	CASSQQENTEAFF
-	TRBV6-1	-	TRBJ2-7	TGTGCCAGCAGCACCCATTACGAGCAGTACTTC	CASSTHYEQYF
-	TRBV20-1	many	TRBJ2-3	TGCAGTGGGAGAGGCCGTGGGACCACGAAGGTGGATACGCAGTATTTT	CSGRGRGTTKVDTQYF
-	TRBV6-6	many	TRBJ1-3	TGTGCCAGCAGCTCCGCAGGCTCGCTCTCTGGAAACACCATATATTTT	CASSSAGSLSGNTIYF
-	TRBV7-2	-	TRBJ1-2	TGTGCCAGCAGCCCCTTTGAGGTTAACTATGGCTACACCTTC	CASSPFEVNYGYTF
TRBD2	TRBV29-1	-	TRBJ2-7	TGCAGCGCCAGCGGGGGAGCCTTCTACGAGCAGTACTTC	CSASGGAFYEQYF
-	TRBV5-4	many	TRBJ2-3	TGTGCCAGCAGCTTGGGTGTCGGAAGCACAGATACGCAGTATTTT	CASSLGVGSTDTQYF
-	TRBV19	-	TRBJ1-5	TGTGCCAGTAGCACCCCCCAGGGGAGCAATCAGCCCCAGCATTTT	CASSTPQGSNQPQHF
-	TRBV6-2/TRBV6-3	few	TRBJ2-6	TGTGCCAGCAGTTACATCTGGGCCGGGGCCAACGTCCTGACTTTC	CASSYIWAGANVLTF
-	TRBV28	few	TRBJ2-1	TGTGCCAGCAGTTGGACAGGGACAGCGGGGGGTACTTACAATGAGCAGTTCTTC	CASSWTGTAGGTYNEQFF
-	TRBV15	many	TRBJ1-6	TGTGCCACCAGCAGAGGGCGACAGGCGGACAGAGATTCACCCCTCCACTTT	CATSRGRQADRDSPLHF
-	TRBV29-1	many	TRBJ1-1	TGCAGCGTTGGGGATGGTGGACAGAACACTGAAGCTTTCTTT	CSVGDGGQNTEAFF
-	TRBV11-2	-	TRBJ1-1	TGTGCCAGCAGCTTAGACCCGGTCGTGGCTGAAGCTTTCTTT	CASSLDPVVAEAFF